This TCR beta chain came from a study of blood T cell repertoires in COVID-19 (TCRdb year 2020). Regarding the study in general: Samples covering the acute and convalescent phases of COVID-19 were provided by collaborators in the United States, Italy and Spain. The material from the prospective study consisted of cDNA or gDNA derived from T cells, B-cell-depleted T cells, or PBMCs. The dataset comprised deeply sampled blood TCRbeta repertoires from subjects exposed to, actively infected with, or recovered from COVID-19. The repertoires were made available in a free public database intended to serve as a resource for research on the immune response to SARS-CoV-2. Samples came from the ongoing ImmuneRACE study (first 160 participants) plus 1,254 subjects from 6 global collaborators. Nearly every sample came with metadata listing a de-identified subject ID, COVID-19 status, age in years and sex. Where available, HLA class I and class II types were obtained from metadata supplied by the sample provider rather than from assay-based typing.

On this clone: It has no known antigen specificity. Per-base quality was not reported, and no clone a single base away is much larger than it.

The CDR3 covers 16 residues, taking in both the cysteine and the phenylalanine. Solely the CDR3 DNA is kept, with 48 bases framed from the first base. The CDR1 and CDR2 encoded by the germline V gene (reference sequence) are SEHNR and FQNEAQ. Trimming takes 5 bases off V and 1 base off J; junction bases not matched to a gene: 4. Whole blood was collected in K2EDTA tubes by collaborating institutions according to the institutions' own protocols. Collaborator samples were shipped for TCRbeta analysis as frozen whole blood, isolated PBMCs, or DNA extracted from either sample type. What the work shows at the level of the full study, not this receptor alone: The amount of clinical and demographic metadata varied by source and participant and was provided uncurated.

TCRbeta CDR3 regions were amplified from genomic DNA using the immunoSEQ Assay, a bias-controlled multiplex PCR. In the source study's methods: Within the assay, amplification of reference gene primers was used to estimate how many nucleated cells each sample contained. To quantify the absolute abundance of each unique TCRbeta CDR3 rearrangement, sequence reads were collapsed and filtered. For each sample, productive Simpson clonality was calculated as the square root of Simpson's diversity index over productive rearrangements. This is the immuneACCESS table as TCRdb keeps it, with only in-frame sequences that have V and J called. A part of the clones is gone; compared with another copy, unresolved V genes explain less than half, and the rest is unexplained. The DNA gave D and trimming, while V, J and clone size come from that table. The sample records 35,000 to 50,000 clones, about 85% of which are singletons. The top ten hold 9.5% to 15% of the sample.

This sequence originates from a human donor in a cohort sampled during active COVID-19. The sample consisted of peripheral blood. The receptor chain draws on TRBV7-9 and TRBJ2-3; 12 middle bases align to TRBD2. The CDR3 reads as follows: CASSPGLAGRTDTQYF. The bases are TGTGCCAGCAGCCCCGGACTAGCGGGGCGCACAGATACGCAGTATTTT.